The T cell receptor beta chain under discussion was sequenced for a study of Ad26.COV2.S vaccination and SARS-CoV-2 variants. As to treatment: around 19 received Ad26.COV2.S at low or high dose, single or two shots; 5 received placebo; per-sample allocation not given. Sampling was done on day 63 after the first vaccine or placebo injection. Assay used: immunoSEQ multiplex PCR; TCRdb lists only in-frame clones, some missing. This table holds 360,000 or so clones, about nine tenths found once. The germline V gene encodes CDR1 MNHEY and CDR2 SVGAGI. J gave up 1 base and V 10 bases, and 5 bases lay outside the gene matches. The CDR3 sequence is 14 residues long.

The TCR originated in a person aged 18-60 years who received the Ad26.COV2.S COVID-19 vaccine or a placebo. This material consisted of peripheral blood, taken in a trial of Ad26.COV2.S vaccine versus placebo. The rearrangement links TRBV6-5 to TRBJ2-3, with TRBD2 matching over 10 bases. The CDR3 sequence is CATQRGGGTDTQYF. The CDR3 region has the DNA TGTGCCACCCAGCGGGGGGGCGGCACAGATACGCAGTATTTT.